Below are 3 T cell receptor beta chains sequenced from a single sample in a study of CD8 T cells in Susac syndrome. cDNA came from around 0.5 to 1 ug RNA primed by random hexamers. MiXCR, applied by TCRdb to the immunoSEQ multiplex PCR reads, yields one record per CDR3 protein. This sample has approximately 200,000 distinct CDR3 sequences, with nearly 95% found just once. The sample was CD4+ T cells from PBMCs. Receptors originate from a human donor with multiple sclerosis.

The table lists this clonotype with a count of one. CDR3 DNA sequence: TGTGCCAGCAGCTCGGGGGGCAAGGTTACGCAGTATTTT. Translating gives CASSSGGKVTQYF. The chain recombines TRBV7-3 with TRBJ2-3, with a tentative D call TRBD2 (7 bases). Germline V gene data show CDR1 as SGHTA and CDR2 as FQGTGA. The CDR3 has 13 residues. The V end lost 4 bases, the J end lost 8 bases, and 13 bases lay between the germline ends.

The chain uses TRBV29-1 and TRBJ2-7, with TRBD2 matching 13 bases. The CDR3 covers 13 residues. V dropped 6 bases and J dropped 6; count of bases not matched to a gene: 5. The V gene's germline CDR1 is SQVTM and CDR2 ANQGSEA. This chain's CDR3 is CSVALAGGFEQYF. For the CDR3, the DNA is TGCAGCGTCGCACTAGCGGGAGGGTTCGAGCAGTACTTC.

The CDR3 coding sequence is TGTGCCAGCAGCCTCATCCCCGGACTAGCGGGGAATAACACCGGGGAGCTGTTTTTT. Translating it yields CASSLIPGLAGNNTGELFF. The chain has TRBV7-9 and TRBJ2-2; 12 positions agree with TRBD2. The germline gives CDR1 SEHNR, CDR2 FQNEAQ (reference sequence). V trimming: 5 bases; J trimming: 2 bases; junction bases outside the gene matches: 12. The CDR3 consists of 19 residues.